The 4 T cell receptor beta chains given below trace back to one sample, sequenced in a study of blood T cell repertoires in COVID-19. Profiled with immunoSEQ multiplex PCR; TCRdb holds only in-frame clones, not every one. The profile shows about 250,000 clones, around 87% of them singletons. Sequenced material: PBMCs or T cells enriched from blood (not recorded which). These receptors were taken from a woman in her 30s with acute COVID-19.

This clone was detected only once. This chain joins TRBV5-1 and TRBJ2-3, with 7 bases aligning to TRBD2. The CDR3 length is 16 residues. CDR1 is SGHRS and CDR2 is YFSETQ in the germline V gene. Trimming removed 0 bases from V and 2 bases from J; junction bases left unmatched: 6. The CDR3: CASSLGASGNTDTQYF. The CDR3 DNA reads as TGCGCCAGCAGCTTGGGTGCTAGCGGTAACACAGATACGCAGTATTTT.

V is TRBV4-1 and J is TRBJ1-5, with a tentative D call TRBD1 (5 bases). From germline, CDR1 is MGHRA and CDR2 YSYEKL. The V end lost 1 base, the J end lost 1 base, and 14 bases lay between the germline ends. The CDR3 runs 17 residues. CDR3 loop: CASSQVVGGLSNQPQHF. DNA for the CDR3: TGCGCCAGCAGCCAAGTCGTGGGGGGACTGAGCAATCAGCCCCAGCATTTT.

The J gene is TRBJ1-4, the V gene TRBV19; possible D gene TRBD1, 5 bases. This CDR3 is 13 amino acids long. CDR1 LNHDA and CDR2 SQIVND come from the germline V gene (reference sequence). The V end was cut by 7 bases, the J end by 7 bases, with 13 bases between. The CDR3, as DNA: TGTGCCAGTAATACAGGTTTTTTTGAAAAACTGTTTTTT. This sequence encodes CASNTGFFEKLFF.

This chain joins TRBV5-1 and TRBJ2-1; 13 nucleotides agree with TRBD2. The trim removed 3 bases at V and 8 bases at J, leaving 5 bases unmatched. Germline lookup yields CDR1 SGHRS and CDR2 YFSETQ. This CDR3 is built from 15 residues. CDR3 bases: TGCGCCAGCAGCTCCGGACTAGCGGGAGACCATGAGCAGTTCTTC. It is translated as CASSSGLAGDHEQFF.